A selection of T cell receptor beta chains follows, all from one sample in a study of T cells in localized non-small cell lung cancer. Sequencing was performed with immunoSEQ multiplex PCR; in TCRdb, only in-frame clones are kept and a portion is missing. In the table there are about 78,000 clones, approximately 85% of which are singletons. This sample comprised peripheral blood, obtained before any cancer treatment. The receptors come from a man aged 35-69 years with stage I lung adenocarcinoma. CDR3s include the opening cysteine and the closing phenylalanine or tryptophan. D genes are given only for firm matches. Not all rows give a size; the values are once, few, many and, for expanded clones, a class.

CDR3 DNA: TGTGCCAGCACAGACTCTAACTACGAGCAGTACTTC
CDR3 protein: CASTDSNYEQYF
V gene: TRBV6-5
D gene: NA
J gene: TRBJ2-7
clone size: NA

CDR3 DNA: TGTGCCTGGATAGACGCGACGGGAGGGTACAATGAGCAGTTCTTC
CDR3 protein: CAWIDATGGYNEQFF
V gene: TRBV30
D gene: TRBD2
J gene: TRBJ2-1
clone size: NA

CDR3 DNA: TGTGCCTGGAGTGATCAGATCCACTATGGCTACACCTTC
CDR3 protein: CAWSDQIHYGYTF
V gene: TRBV30
D gene: NA
J gene: TRBJ1-2
clone size: NA

CDR3 DNA: TGTGCCAGCTCACCGCGGGAGTCCCACGAGCAGTACTTC
CDR3 protein: CASSPRESHEQYF
V gene: TRBV18
D gene: TRBD2
J gene: TRBJ2-7
clone size: NA

CDR3 DNA: TGTGCCAGCAGTGTTAGCGGTCTTAGCACAGATACGCAGTATTTT
CDR3 protein: CASSVSGLSTDTQYF
V gene: TRBV2
D gene: NA
J gene: TRBJ2-3
clone size: NA

CDR3 DNA: TGTGCCAGCAGTGGAGGGCTAGCGTCCTCCTACGAGCAGTACTTC
CDR3 protein: CASSGGLASSYEQYF
V gene: TRBV2
D gene: NA
J gene: TRBJ2-7
clone size: NA

CDR3 DNA: TGTGCCAGCAGTTCCTCAGGGTGGGCCCAGCATTTT
CDR3 protein: CASSSSGWAQHF
V gene: TRBV28
D gene: NA
J gene: TRBJ1-5
clone size: few

CDR3 DNA: TGCGCCAGCAGGGGTAGCGGGAGTACCTCCACCGGGGAGCTGTTTTTT
CDR3 protein: CASRGSGSTSTGELFF
V gene: TRBV5-1
D gene: TRBD2
J gene: TRBJ2-2
clone size: NA

CDR3 DNA: TGTGCCACCAGCAGACCTCCTAGCGGGGGGGGAGCCAAAAACATTCAGTACTTC
CDR3 protein: CATSRPPSGGGAKNIQYF
V gene: TRBV15
D gene: TRBD2
J gene: TRBJ2-4
clone size: NA

CDR3 DNA: TGCGCCAGCAGCACACCGGGCAGCTCCTACGAGCAGTACTTC
CDR3 protein: CASSTPGSSYEQYF
V gene: TRBV5-1
D gene: NA
J gene: TRBJ2-7
clone size: NA

CDR3 DNA: TGCGCCAGCAGCTTTCAGAGCCAAGAGACCCAGTACTTC
CDR3 protein: CASSFQSQETQYF
V gene: TRBV5-1
D gene: NA
J gene: TRBJ2-5
clone size: NA

CDR3 DNA: TGTGCCAGCAGTTGGGCATTAAGCACAGATACGCAGTATTTT
CDR3 protein: CASSWALSTDTQYF
V gene: TRBV27
D gene: NA
J gene: TRBJ2-3
clone size: NA

CDR3 DNA: TGTGCCAGCAGTGAGGGAGGTTTACAAGAGACCCAGTACTTC
CDR3 protein: CASSEGGLQETQYF
V gene: TRBV2
D gene: NA
J gene: TRBJ2-5
clone size: NA

CDR3 DNA: TGTGCCAGCAGTTTTCGGGCGGGGCTAAACATTCAGTACTTC
CDR3 protein: CASSFRAGLNIQYF
V gene: TRBV28
D gene: NA
J gene: TRBJ2-4
clone size: once

CDR3 DNA: TGTGCCAGCAGCACCCCGGGACAGGGTGACTATGGCTACACCTTC
CDR3 protein: CASSTPGQGDYGYTF
V gene: TRBV5-4
D gene: TRBD1
J gene: TRBJ1-2
clone size: NA

CDR3 DNA: TGTGCCAGCAGCCCGCTTGGGGGGGGCCTCACAGATACGCAGTATTTT
CDR3 protein: CASSPLGGGLTDTQYF
V gene: TRBV7-2
D gene: NA
J gene: TRBJ2-3
clone size: NA

CDR3 DNA: TGCAGCGTTGTCCTCGACAGAAACACTGAAGCTTTCTTT
CDR3 protein: CSVVLDRNTEAFF
V gene: TRBV29-1
D gene: NA
J gene: TRBJ1-1
clone size: NA

CDR3 DNA: TGTGCCAGCAAACGGTCCAATCAGCCCCAGCATTTT
CDR3 protein: CASKRSNQPQHF
V gene: TRBV6-5
D gene: NA
J gene: TRBJ1-5
clone size: NA

CDR3 DNA: TGTGCCAGCAGCTTGGGGGTCTTTGAACTGTTTTTT
CDR3 protein: CASSLGVFELFF
V gene: TRBV5-8
D gene: NA
J gene: TRBJ1-4
clone size: NA

CDR3 DNA: TGTGCCAGCAGCTTAGTATATCGGCAGGGCTATGACGGGGAGCTGTTTTTT
CDR3 protein: CASSLVYRQGYDGELFF
V gene: TRBV7-9
D gene: NA
J gene: TRBJ2-2
clone size: NA

CDR3 DNA: TGTGCCGTAAGCGGGTCTCAAGAGACCCAGTACTTC
CDR3 protein: CAVSGSQETQYF
V gene: TRBV28
D gene: NA
J gene: TRBJ2-5
clone size: NA

CDR3 DNA: TGTGCCACCCACCCGGCAGGGAGTGTAGGGACCCAGTACTTC
CDR3 protein: CATHPAGSVGTQYF
V gene: TRBV28
D gene: NA
J gene: TRBJ2-5
clone size: NA

CDR3 DNA: TGCGCCAGCAGCTCCCTAACTAGTTCCTACGAGCAGTACTTC
CDR3 protein: CASSSLTSSYEQYF
V gene: TRBV5-1
D gene: NA
J gene: TRBJ2-7
clone size: NA

CDR3 DNA: TGTGCCAGCAGTTCCCGACAGGGGGCAGGGGAAAAACTGTTTTTT
CDR3 protein: CASSSRQGAGEKLFF
V gene: TRBV27
D gene: TRBD1
J gene: TRBJ1-4
clone size: medium-sized

CDR3 DNA: TGTGCCAGTAGTAGGAGCTATAGCAATCAGCCCCAGCATTTT
CDR3 protein: CASSRSYSNQPQHF
V gene: TRBV19
D gene: NA
J gene: TRBJ1-5
clone size: once

CDR3 DNA: TGTGCCAGCAGCTTGTCCGGCGGTGTGAGCACAGATACGCAGTATTTT
CDR3 protein: CASSLSGGVSTDTQYF
V gene: TRBV7-8
D gene: NA
J gene: TRBJ2-3
clone size: NA

CDR3 DNA: TGTGCCATCAGTGAGTCGGGCCGCACAGATACGCAGTATTTT
CDR3 protein: CAISESGRTDTQYF
V gene: TRBV10-3
D gene: NA
J gene: TRBJ2-3
clone size: NA

CDR3 DNA: TGTGCCAGCAGTTACTCGACGGGACTGGGGGGCTACACCTTC
CDR3 protein: CASSYSTGLGGYTF
V gene: TRBV6-5
D gene: NA
J gene: TRBJ1-2
clone size: NA

CDR3 DNA: TGTGCCAGCAGCTCCCGTCTGCGACAGGGGGAAAAACTGTTTTTT
CDR3 protein: CASSSRLRQGEKLFF
V gene: TRBV7-2
D gene: TRBD1
J gene: TRBJ1-4
clone size: few

CDR3 DNA: TGTGCCAGCTCACCACAGGAGAGGGAGCAGTACTTC
CDR3 protein: CASSPQEREQYF
V gene: TRBV18
D gene: NA
J gene: TRBJ2-7
clone size: NA

CDR3 DNA: NA
CDR3 protein: CASILDSDGNEQYF
V gene: TRBV6-6
D gene: NA
J gene: TRBJ2-5
clone size: NA

CDR3 DNA: TGTGCCAGCAGCTTAGGACTAGGGGGGTGGGGCACAGATACGCAGTATTTT
CDR3 protein: CASSLGLGGWGTDTQYF
V gene: TRBV7-2
D gene: NA
J gene: TRBJ2-3
clone size: few

CDR3 DNA: TGCGCCAGCAGCCAAGAGTCTAGCGGGAGGCCAGATACGCAGTATTTT
CDR3 protein: CASSQESSGRPDTQYF
V gene: TRBV4-1
D gene: TRBD2
J gene: TRBJ2-3
clone size: NA

CDR3 DNA: TGTGCCAGCATGACAGGGGGCTTCGGAAACACCATATATTTT
CDR3 protein: CASMTGGFGNTIYF
V gene: TRBV6-6
D gene: TRBD1
J gene: TRBJ1-3
clone size: NA

CDR3 DNA: TGTGCCAGCAGTTACGGACAGTCAACTAATGAAAAACTGTTTTTT
CDR3 protein: CASSYGQSTNEKLFF
V gene: TRBV6-6
D gene: NA
J gene: TRBJ1-4
clone size: many

CDR3 DNA: TGTGCCAGCAGCGCAGACAGGAGGGACAACTATGGCTACACCTTC
CDR3 protein: CASSADRRDNYGYTF
V gene: TRBV7-9
D gene: NA
J gene: TRBJ1-2
clone size: NA